These 26 T cell receptor beta chains share one sample of origin, sequenced in a study of tumor-infiltrating lymphocytes in primary liver carcinoma. Starting material of about 0.45 ug total RNA yielded TCR beta cDNA via a constant-region primer. Libraries of TCR beta came from three nested multiplex PCR rounds with slightly modified ARM-PCR. The opening two PCR rounds, about 10 cycles each, paired TRBV1-TRBV30 forward primers with a C-beta reverse primer. MiXCR was run by TCRdb on the multiplex PCR reads, yielding one entry per CDR3 protein. The sample yields approximately 210,000 distinct CDR3 sequences, almost 65% seen once. Alongside blood RNA obtained from unsorted whole blood, germline DNA was also extracted. Sequenced input: peripheral blood. The receptors were sampled from a woman between 55 and 75 years old with primary liver carcinoma and hepatitis B virus infection.

Concerning this clonotype: A junction boundary mismatches the germline segment, possibly from a read error. The chain uses TRBV4-1 and TRBJ2-7; 11 nucleotides agree with TRBD2. The CDR3 consists of 14 residues. Germline CDR1 MGHRA, CDR2 YSYEKL. CDR3: CASSQTSGMAELYF. DNA of the CDR3: TGCGCCAGCAGCCAGACTAGCGGGATGGCCGAGCTGTACTTC.

The CDR3: CASSPGQGYEQFF. CDR3 nucleotide sequence: TGTGCCAGCTCACCAGGACAGGGATATGAGCAGTTCTTC. V usage is TRBV18 and J usage is TRBJ2-1; 8 bases align to TRBD1. Germline V gene sequence: CDR1 KGHSH, CDR2 LQKENI. The CDR3 is made up of 13 amino acids. J was trimmed by 8 bases and V by 2 bases; bases with no gene match: 2.

The sample holds one count of this clonotype. A much larger clone differs by one base, so this may be a read error. The chain combines TRBV6-5 with TRBJ1-1; D remains unclear. Germline lookup yields CDR1 MNHEY and CDR2 SVGAGI. CDR3 length: 15 amino acids. The CDR3 nucleotides are TGTGCCAGCAGTCCCCTCAAGGAGAGGAACGCTGAAGCTTTCTTT. Translating gives CASSPLKERNAEAFF.

As to this clonotype: One end of the junction is discordant with germline, which a read error may explain. The chain joins TRBV6-1 to TRBJ2-1, with TRBD2 identical over 13 bases. Looked up from germline, CDR1 is MNHNS and CDR2 is SASEGT. The CDR3 length is 15 residues. CDR3 residues: CVSKEGLAGMGEQFF. The DNA of the CDR3 is TGTGTCAGCAAGGAGGGACTAGCGGGAATGGGGGAGCAGTTCTTC.

On this clonotype: This may come from a read error, since a much larger clone is one base off. This rearrangement joins TRBV6-1 to TRBJ1-6, with 7 bases fitting TRBD1. The CDR3 length is 15 residues. The germline V gene has CDR1 MNHNS and CDR2 SASEGT. Here the CDR3 reads CASSDGTAYNSPLYF. DNA for the CDR3: TGTGCCAGCAGTGACGGGACAGCTTATAATTCACCCCTCTACTTT.

The table lists this clonotype with a count of one. A much larger clonotype is one base distant, so this may be a read error. The chain combines TRBV6-1 with TRBJ1-1, with D maybe TRBD1 (6 bases). The CDR3 is 14 amino acids. Germline CDR1 reads MNHNS; CDR2 reads SASEGT. In nucleotides, the CDR3 is TGTGCCAGCAGCCAGGGACAAACGAACGCTGAAGCTTTCTTT. It codes for CASSQGQTNAEAFF.

This sequence joins TRBV5-1 and TRBJ1-3; D is perhaps TRBD1 (6 bases). The germline V gene encodes CDR1 SGHRS and CDR2 YFSETQ. The CDR3 covers 16 residues. Trimming took 4 bases from V and 0 from J, leaving 14 bases between them. The CDR3 protein is CASSEAGHYSGNTIYF. DNA for the CDR3: TGCGCCAGCAGCGAAGCGGGACACTACTCTGGAAACACCATATATTTT.

V and J are TRBV24-1 and TRBJ2-1; D may be TRBD2 (6 bases). Trimming removed 1 base at V and 10 bases at J, with 19 bases between. The germline CDR1 and CDR2 sequences are KGHDR and SFDVKD. The CDR3 is 16 residues long. CDR3 DNA sequence: TGTGCCACCAGTGATTTAACCGGGACGCCTCGGGAGGAGCAGTTCTTC. This encodes CATSDLTGTPREEQFF.

As to this clonotype: Likely a read error: the CDR3 ends without its conserved phenylalanine or tryptophan. The chain has TRBV11-2 and TRBJ2-3; TRBD2 agrees at 7 bases. This CDR3 is 15 amino acids long. Germline lookup yields CDR1 SGHAT and CDR2 FQNNGV. CDR3 sequence (DNA): TGTGCCTGCAGCTTCGGACTAGGACGCACATATACGCAGTATATT. This translates into CACSFGLGRTYTQYI.

This clonotype was seen many times. The chain has TRBV6-5 and TRBJ2-1; weak D call: TRBD2 (7 bases). The germline V gene has CDR1 MNHEY and CDR2 SVGAGI. CDR3 length: 15 amino acids. With 2 bases removed from V and 5 bases from J, the gap between germline ends came to 13 bases. Here the CDR3 reads CASSYGGGLDNEQFF. CDR3 nucleotide sequence: TGTGCCAGCAGTTACGGCGGGGGCTTGGACAATGAGCAGTTCTTC.

In regard to this clonotype: It may be a read error: a sequence one base away is much more abundant. This chain uses TRBV4-2 with TRBJ2-2, with D unresolved. CDR1 and CDR2 from the germline V gene are LGHNA and YNFKEQ. CDR3 length: 14 residues. DNA of the CDR3: TGTGCCAGCAGCCAAGCTGGGAACACCTGGGAGCTGTTTTTT. It is translated as CASSQAGNTWELFF.

The chain is built from TRBV29-1 and TRBJ1-1; no reliable D call. The CDR3 runs 11 residues. Trimming removed 5 bases from V and 5 bases from J, with 9 bases in between. The germline V gene encodes CDR1 SQVTM and CDR2 ANQGSEA. The CDR3 nucleotides read TGCAGCGTTATCGAGAAGACTGAAGCTTTCTTT. Its translation is CSVIEKTEAFF.

J is TRBJ1-5 and V is TRBV29-1; D is possibly TRBD1 (5 bases). The CDR3 runs to 14 residues. The ends were cut back, 7 bases at V and 0 bases at J, with 13 bases in the middle. CDR1 is SQVTM and CDR2 is ANQGSEA in the germline V gene. Here the CDR3 reads CSAAQVNSNQPQHF. CDR3 sequence (DNA): TGCAGCGCTGCACAGGTTAATAGCAATCAGCCCCAGCATTTT. The full variable domain, with the rest looked up from reference TRBV29-1 and TRBJ1-5, is SAVISQKPSRDICQRGTSLTIQCQVDSQVTMMFWYRQQPGQSLTLIATANQGSEATYESGFVIDKFPISRPNLTFSTLTVSNMSPEDSSIYLCSAAQVNSNQPQHFGDGTRLSIL.

This clonotype came up a few times. The CDR3 coding sequence is TGCGCCAGCTCCCGGGACACCTCCTACGAGCAGTACTTC. Its translation: CASSRDTSYEQYF. The rearrangement links TRBV5-1 to TRBJ2-7; TRBD1 is a possible D gene (6 bases). Trimming took off 7 bases at V and 0 bases at J, with 11 bases between the two ends. Per germline, CDR1 SGHRS and CDR2 YFSETQ. The CDR3 sequence is 13 residues long. The full variable domain, in which reference TRBV5-1 and TRBJ2-7 provide the parts outside the CDR3, is KAGVTQTPRYLIKTRGQQVTLSCSPISGHRSVSWYQQTPGQGLQFLFEYFSETQRNKGNFPGRFSGRQFSNSRSEMNVSTLELGDSALYLCASSRDTSYEQYFGPGTRLTVT.

A note on this clonotype: This may be a read error: a much more frequent sequence differs by one nucleotide. This chain connects TRBV6-2 or TRBV6-3 to TRBJ2-7; D is perhaps TRBD1 (6 bases). This CDR3 is built from 15 residues. CDR1 and CDR2 from the germline V gene are MNHEY and SVGEGT. V was trimmed by 7 bases and J by 0 bases, leaving 16 bases between them. The CDR3 loop reads CASNRSRGGSYEQYF. CDR3 sequence (DNA): TGTGCCAGCAACCGAAGCAGGGGTGGCTCCTACGAGCAGTACTTC.

The chain employs TRBV30 and TRBJ2-5, with D perhaps TRBD2 (5 bases). The CDR3 contains 12 residues. Germline lookup yields CDR1 GTSNPN and CDR2 SVGIG (reference sequence). V lost 2 bases to trimming and J lost 5 bases, with 9 bases between them. The CDR3 DNA is TGTGCCTGGAGTATAACGGGGGAGACCCAGTACTTC. As protein: CAWSITGETQYF. The entire variable domain, with the rest obtained from reference TRBV30 and TRBJ2-5, is as follows: SQTIHQWPATLVQPVGSPLSLECTVEGTSNPNLYWYRQAAGRGLQLLFYSVGIGQISSEVPQNLSASRPQDRQFILSSKKLLLSDSGFYLCAWSITGETQYFGPGTRLLVL.

This clonotype was seen ten or more times. V gene TRBV5-4 combines with J gene TRBJ2-5, with unresolved D. The V end lost 6 bases, the J end lost 2 bases, and 17 bases lay between the germline ends. Per the germline V gene, CDR1 is SGHNT and CDR2 is YYREEE (reference sequence). The CDR3 extends over 15 amino acids. The CDR3 is CASTPGGGVQETQYF. CDR3 nucleotide sequence: TGTGCCAGCACCCCTGGTGGTGGTGTGCAAGAGACCCAGTACTTC.

The count of this clonotype is one. The gene calls are TRBV12-3 or TRBV12-4 and TRBJ2-2; maybe TRBD2 (6 bases). The V end lost 4 bases, the J end lost 1 base, and 7 bases lay between the germline ends. CDR3 size: 14 residues. CDR3 loop: CASSWDWNTGELFF. In DNA form, the CDR3 reads TGTGCCAGCAGTTGGGACTGGAACACCGGGGAGCTGTTTTTT.

Comment on this clonotype: Possible read error: a much larger clone is one base away. The rearrangement joins TRBV6-5 to TRBJ2-7; D ambiguous. Germline V gene lookup returns CDR1 MNHEY and CDR2 SVGAGI. The CDR3 has 15 amino acids. The CDR3: CDSSFRQAPPYEQYF. In nucleotides, the CDR3 is TGTGACAGCAGCTTTCGACAAGCACCCCCCTACGAGCAGTACTTC.

As for this clonotype: A much larger clone lies one base from this, so it may be a read error. The J gene is TRBJ1-2, the V gene TRBV12-3 or TRBV12-4; D uncertain. The CDR3 length is 13 residues. The DNA of the CDR3 is TGTGCCAGCAGTTTGGCCCGGAACTATGGCTGCACCTTC. This gives the protein CASSLARNYGCTF.

This clonotype was observed once. V is TRBV27 and J is TRBJ2-2; 9 bases map to TRBD1. The germline V gene has CDR1 MNHEY and CDR2 SMNVEV (reference sequence). After removal of 5 bases from V and 3 bases from J, the junction contained 4 bases not matched to a gene. The CDR3 has 15 residues. The CDR3 DNA follows: TGTGCCAGCAGTGCCGGGACAGGGCACACCGGGGAGCTGTTTTTT. Protein product: CASSAGTGHTGELFF.

In regard to this clonotype: The junction and the germline gene differ at one end; a read error may be behind it. The chain joins TRBV12-3 or TRBV12-4 to TRBJ1-2, with D possibly TRBD1 on 6 matching bases. The CDR3 covers 12 residues. CDR3 nucleotides: TGTGTCAGCAGCATAGGGGGCTATGGCTACACCTTC. Its protein is CVSSIGGYGYTF.

Remarks on this clonotype: One junction end disagrees with the germline gene, perhaps due to a read error. The chain recombines TRBV11-2 with TRBJ1-5; no reliable D call. Germline V CDR1 and CDR2: SGHAT, FQNNGV. This CDR3 comprises 14 residues. Here the CDR3 DNA reads TGTGCCAGCACCTTTTTGGGTAGCAATCAGCCTCAGCATTTT. This encodes CASTFLGSNQPQHF. Combining the CDR3 with reference TRBV11-2 and TRBJ1-5 gives the whole variable domain EAGVAQSPRYKIIEKRQSVAFWCNPISGHATLYWYQQILGQGPKLLIQFQNNGVVDDSQLPKDRFSAERLKGVDSTLKIQPAKLEDSAVYLCASTFLGSNQPQHFGDGTRLSIL.

This clonotype was observed a handful of times. This may come from a read error, since a much larger clone is one base off. The chain has TRBV12-3 or TRBV12-4 and TRBJ1-1; 7 nucleotides align to TRBD1. The CDR3 totals 15 residues. The CDR3 loop reads CVSSLTGIFDTEAFF. CDR3 in DNA: TGTGTCAGCAGCCTGACAGGGATTTTTGACACTGAAGCTTTCTTT.

The table lists this clonotype with many counts. The V gene is TRBV11-2, the J gene TRBJ2-3; 8 nucleotides agree with TRBD2. Trimming cost V 4 bases and J 3 bases; bases outside gene matches: 6. The CDR3 loop spans 15 amino acids. The V gene's germline CDR1 is SGHAT and CDR2 FQNNGV. CDR3 amino acids: CASSSRGGETDTQYF. For the CDR3, the DNA is TGTGCCAGCAGCTCCCGGGGGGGGGAGACAGATACGCAGTATTTT.

DNA of the CDR3: TGTGCCAGCAGTTTTAGGGGAGCCGAAGCTTTCTTT. This translates into CASSFRGAEAFF. The chain links TRBV12-3 or TRBV12-4 to TRBJ1-1; D might be TRBD1 (5 bases). V was shortened by 3 bases and J by 8 bases, with 10 bases between the two germline ends. The CDR3 spans 12 residues.